This T cell receptor beta chain was sequenced in a study of T cells in Graves' hyperthyroidism and ophthalmopathy. Per the germline V gene, CDR1 is ENHRY and CDR2 is SYGVKD. V was pared by 6 bases and J by 5 bases, with 11 bases between. The CDR3 runs 12 residues. The investigators amplified TCR beta CDR3 regions from RNA transcripts. A first-round RT-PCR of the TCR CDR3 used the HTBI primer set. TCRdb re-called the multiplex PCR reads through MiXCR, storing one row per CDR3 protein. The sample yields fewer than 750,000 distinct CDR3 sequences, more than 45% seen once. The table lists this clonotype with many counts. Its antigen is not identified. General observations from the study: The model made its ophthalmopathy prediction, and onset followed a median around six months later. From stable hyperthyroidism, ophthalmopathy was separated by a 13 V-J model.

V and J are TRBV10-3 and TRBJ2-7; TRBD1 might be the D (5 bases). This clonotype was obtained from a woman between 18 and 30 years old with Graves' hyperthyroidism. Material: peripheral blood or thyroid tissue (not recorded which). The CDR3 is CAIRQGSDEQYF. The CDR3 DNA sequence: TGTGCCATCAGGCAGGGTTCAGACGAGCAGTACTTC.